This TCR beta chain was profiled in a study of T cells expressing NK-cell markers. Germline values: CDR1 LGHDT, CDR2 YNNKEL (reference sequence). The CDR3 is 14 amino acids. To note about this clonotype: Its antigen is unidentified.

Overall study findings and caveats: Whether the expanded NKG2C+ T cell clones recognized HCMV remained unclear.

TCRdb reprocessed the 5' RACE reads and reports one entry per CDR3 protein, with no DNA. The data show 130,000 to 150,000 distinct CDR3 sequences, and the top ten clones hold 9% to 15%. The source is a man aged 18 to 29 in good health. The rearrangement joins TRBV3-1 to TRBJ2-7; the D gene TCRdb calls, TRBD2, cannot be checked with no DNA. The material sequenced was blood T cells: a sorted CD56 or NKG2C T cell subset, CD4+ or CD8+ T cells, or bulk PBMC T cells (not recorded which). The CDR3 loop reads CASSQIASSYEQYF.